The table lists the clone carrying this TCR beta chain with a few counts. What it binds is unknown. Using its own MiXCR run on the RT-PCR reads, TCRdb lists one record per CDR3 protein. The data show about 650,000 distinct CDR3 sequences, 12% to 15% seen once. The CDR3 length is 16 residues. These data originate in a study of response to subunit inactivated influenza vaccine. Study-level findings and limits: The authors proposed limited new T cell recruitment per seasonal influenza vaccination.

The rearrangement links TRBV21-1 to TRBJ2-3; the table's TRBD1 call for D was not verified on the DNA. TRBV21-1 is designated a pseudogene. The receptor was derived from a man aged 45 to 65 who received an inactivated influenza vaccine. Sample: PBMCs from blood, taken around 15 days before vaccination. CDR3 coding DNA: TGTGCCAGCAGCGGTGCGGGGGCCCACGGCACAGATACGCAGTATTTT. It specifies CASSGAGAHGTDTQYF.